The 2 T cell receptor beta chains reported below all come from one sample, sequenced in a study of blood T cells in healthy people across ages. Then a second PCR, running about 6 to 11 cycles, was carried out with a sample-barcoded 5' primer and a J-beta primer mix. TCRdb analysed the 5' RACE reads with MiXCR anew, one entry per CDR3 protein. Among 650,000 to 1,000,000 distinct CDR3 sequences listed, about 36% were seen once. Sequenced sample: blood. These TCRs come from a man between 18 and 35 years old in good health.

The chain has TRBV9 and TRBJ2-6, with no clear D. The germline CDR1 and CDR2 sequences are SGDLS and YYNGEE. Trimming left V 0 bases short and J 2 bases short, with 3 bases between. This CDR3 contains 14 residues. The CDR3 loop is CASSVVAGANVLTF. Written as DNA, the CDR3 is TGTGCCAGCAGCGTAGTAGCTGGGGCCAACGTCCTGACTTTC.

The rearrangement links TRBV7-9 to TRBJ2-7; 12 bases match TRBD2. With 3 bases clipped from V and 3 bases from J, the junction kept 9 bases outside the gene matches. This CDR3 comprises 17 residues. Germline CDR1 and CDR2: SEHNR and FQNEAQ (reference sequence). This chain's CDR3 is CASSLPQRTSGDYEQYF. The CDR3 DNA reads TGTGCCAGCAGCTTGCCTCAACGGACTAGCGGGGACTACGAGCAGTACTTC.